A selection of T cell receptor beta chains follows, all from one sample in a study of T cells in Graves' hyperthyroidism and ophthalmopathy. Using its own MiXCR run on the multiplex PCR reads, TCRdb lists one record per CDR3 protein. The sample lists nearly 600,000 distinct CDR3 sequences; approximately 15% were seen once. The sequenced sample was blood. These TCRs come from a woman aged 30 to 39 with Graves' hyperthyroidism that later progressed to Graves' ophthalmopathy. Both conserved end residues are part of each CDR3. The D gene is left open where the match is weak. Size tells how often a clone was seen (once, few, many) or the class of an expanded clone, and some rows leave it out.

cdr3_aa cdr3_nt j_call d_call v_call clone_size
CSAITLTEAFF TGCAGTGCTATAACCCTAACTGAAGCTTTCTTT TRBJ1-1 . TRBV20-1 many
CASSLSTGDAYNEQFF TGTGCCAGCAGTTTATCGACGGGAGACGCCTACAATGAGCAGTTCTTC TRBJ2-1 . TRBV27 few
CAWSASGSAKQYF TGTGCCTGGAGTGCTAGCGGGAGTGCCAAACAGTACTTC TRBJ2-5 TRBD2 TRBV30 many
CASSEFSGYTEAFF TGTGCCAGCAGTGAATTCTCGGGCTACACTGAAGCTTTCTTT TRBJ1-1 . TRBV28 few
CASQMDREGYGYTF TGTGCCAGCCAGATGGACAGGGAGGGCTATGGCTACACCTTC TRBJ1-2 TRBD1 TRBV19 many
CAWTHIAGASYEQYF TGTGCCTGGACCCATATAGCGGGAGCGTCCTACGAGCAGTACTTC TRBJ2-7 TRBD2 TRBV30 many
CAISESPSTDTQYF TGTGCCATCAGTGAGTCGCCGAGCACAGATACGCAGTATTTT TRBJ2-3 . TRBV10-3 many
CASTGLAVETQYF TGTGCCAGCACCGGACTAGCGGTAGAGACCCAGTACTTC TRBJ2-5 TRBD2 TRBV2 many
CASSPRQGGGTEAFF TGTGCCAGCAGCCCTCGACAGGGAGGAGGCACTGAAGCTTTCTTT TRBJ1-1 TRBD1 TRBV5-8 .
CASSVVESGNEQFF TGTGCCAGCAGCGTAGTCGAATCGGGCAATGAGCAGTTCTTC TRBJ2-1 . TRBV9 few
CASSLLGSGNQPQHF TGTGCCAGCAGCTTGCTGGGATCCGGCAATCAGCCCCAGCATTTT TRBJ1-5 . TRBV5-5 .
CATSRGQGQGRYEQYF TGTGCCACCAGCAGAGGGCAAGGACAGGGCCGCTACGAGCAGTACTTC TRBJ2-7 TRBD1 TRBV15 many
CASSQQSRWAGGNSPLHF TGTGCCAGCAGCCAACAATCCCGTTGGGCAGGGGGTAATTCACCCCTCCACTTT TRBJ1-6 TRBD1 TRBV3-1 .
CAISQDGTSTLPQHF TGTGCCATCTCCCAGGATGGGACATCAACGTTGCCCCAGCATTTT TRBJ1-5 . TRBV10-3 many
CASLPGGKAGELFF TGTGCCAGCCTTCCAGGGGGCAAAGCCGGGGAGCTGTTTTTT TRBJ2-2 TRBD1 TRBV12-3/TRBV12-4 many
CASTLRVGGQPQHF TGTGCCAGCACTCTGAGGGTGGGCGGTCAGCCCCAGCATTTT TRBJ1-5 . TRBV28 many
CASSLYGEMKGGYTF TGTGCCAGCAGTTTATATGGGGAGATGAAAGGTGGCTACACCTTC TRBJ1-2 . TRBV12-3/TRBV12-4 many
CSGTSGPAYNEQFF TGCAGTGGGACTAGCGGGCCAGCCTACAATGAGCAGTTCTTC TRBJ2-1 TRBD2 TRBV20-1 many
CASSQGQGSASNQPQHF TGTGCCAGCAGCCAAGGACAGGGATCGGCGAGCAATCAGCCCCAGCATTTT TRBJ1-5 TRBD1 TRBV4-2 many
CASSVRRDRTDTQYF TGTGCCAGCAGCGTCCGGAGGGACCGCACAGATACGCAGTATTTT TRBJ2-3 . TRBV11-1 many
CASSPSRTGAETQYF TGTGCCAGCTCACCTTCCAGGACGGGGGCCGAGACCCAGTACTTC TRBJ2-5 . TRBV18 many
CSARDQANRNQPQHF TGCAGTGCTAGAGATCAGGCAAACCGAAATCAGCCCCAGCATTTT TRBJ1-5 . TRBV20-1 few
CASSWGGAETQYF TGTGCCAGCAGCTGGGGGGGCGCGGAGACCCAGTACTTC TRBJ2-5 . TRBV7-9 many
CASSLRSGSSYNEQFF TGTGCCAGCAGCTTACGGAGCGGTAGCTCCTACAATGAGCAGTTCTTC TRBJ2-1 . TRBV11-3 many
CASRPSGTTIQTQYF TGTGCCAGCAGACCGTCCGGGACCACGATTCAGACCCAGTACTTC TRBJ2-5 . TRBV28 many
CASTNPGQGGETQYF TGTGCCAGCACCAACCCGGGACAGGGCGGGGAGACCCAGTACTTC TRBJ2-5 TRBD1 TRBV5-4 .
CSASLDYGYTF TGCAGTGCTAGTCTTGACTATGGCTACACCTTC TRBJ1-2 . TRBV20-1 .
CATSAGNGNQPQHF TGTGCCACGTCGGCAGGTAACGGCAATCAGCCCCAGCATTTT TRBJ1-5 . TRBV7-8 many
CASSDPSERESWTQYF TGTGCCAGCAGCGACCCTTCAGAGCGGGAGAGTTGGACCCAGTACTTC TRBJ2-5 TRBD2 TRBV3-1 many
CACSFLGRGMNTEAFF TGTGCCTGCAGTTTTTTAGGGAGAGGCATGAACACTGAAGCTTTCTTT TRBJ1-1 . TRBV12-3/TRBV12-4 once
CASSDRGGTQYF TGTGCCAGCAGTGATAGAGGGGGTACGCAGTATTTT TRBJ2-3 . TRBV2 many
CASSYDRRNSPLHF TGTGCCAGCAGTTACGACAGGCGGAATTCACCCCTCCACTTT TRBJ1-6 . TRBV12-3/TRBV12-4 many
CASNSGQGTGELFF TGTGCCAGCAACTCGGGACAGGGGACCGGGGAGCTGTTTTTT TRBJ2-2 TRBD1 TRBV6-1 many
CASSPPGYTEAFF TGTGCCAGCAGCCCCCCCGGGTACACTGAAGCTTTCTTT TRBJ1-1 . TRBV7-2 .
CSARKTGGDRLNSPLHF TGCAGTGCTAGAAAGACAGGGGGCGACCGACTTAATTCACCCCTCCACTTT TRBJ1-6 TRBD1 TRBV20-1 few
CASSVPARGYTF TGTGCCAGCTCCGTTCCGGCGCGAGGCTACACCTTC TRBJ1-2 . TRBV6-1 many
CATSEAQGKGTDTQYF TGTGCCACCAGTGAGGCACAGGGTAAGGGAACAGATACGCAGTATTTT TRBJ2-3 . TRBV24-1 .
CASSPDGREDGYTF TGTGCCAGCAGCCCGGACGGCCGGGAGGACGGCTACACCTTC TRBJ1-2 . TRBV3-1 many
CASSPDTGGRRYTF TGTGCCAGCAGCCCAGACACGGGGGGCCGTCGCTACACCTTC TRBJ1-2 . TRBV7-8 .
CSATDSTHPYEQFF TGCAGTGCTACCGACTCGACCCACCCCTATGAGCAGTTCTTC TRBJ2-1 . TRBV20-1 many
CSARFVSEQYF TGCAGTGCTAGATTTGTGAGCGAGCAGTACTTC TRBJ2-7 . TRBV20-1 many
CASSYKGRDLYGYTF TGTGCCAGCAGTTACAAGGGCAGGGACCTCTATGGCTACACCTTC TRBJ1-2 . TRBV6-2/TRBV6-3 few
CASSPITGMSNTIYF TGTGCCAGCTCACCGATCACAGGGATGTCAAACACCATATATTTT TRBJ1-3 . TRBV18 few
CASSLSVARYGYTF TGTGCCAGCAGTTTGTCGGTTGCAAGATATGGCTACACCTTC TRBJ1-2 . TRBV27 many
CAISRGAYPYEQYF TGTGCCATCAGTAGGGGGGCCTACCCCTACGAGCAGTACTTC TRBJ2-7 . TRBV10-3 many
CASSATPGQGAGDTQYF TGTGCCAGCAGCGCAACTCCCGGACAGGGGGCGGGAGATACGCAGTATTTT TRBJ2-3 TRBD1 TRBV6-2/TRBV6-3 .
CASSLGTSYGYTF TGTGCCAGCAGTTTGGGGACCTCCTATGGCTACACCTTC TRBJ1-2 . TRBV12-3/TRBV12-4 many
CASSGGGGATYNEQFF TGTGCCAGCAGTGGGGGGGGGGGAGCAACCTACAATGAGCAGTTCTTC TRBJ2-1 TRBD2 TRBV6-1 .
CASRRGLGTEAFF TGTGCCAGCAGGCGGGGGCTTGGCACTGAAGCTTTCTTT TRBJ1-1 . TRBV6-2/TRBV6-3 few
CASSSGLFLNLENYGYTF TGTGCCAGCAGTTCCGGACTATTTCTGAATCTCGAGAACTATGGCTACACCTTC TRBJ1-2 . TRBV14 few
CASGQGENTEAFF TGCGCCAGCGGACAGGGTGAGAACACTGAAGCTTTCTTT TRBJ1-1 TRBD1 TRBV5-1 many
CASSPLGEGRSTDTQYF TGTGCCAGCTCACCACTTGGGGAAGGACGGAGCACAGATACGCAGTATTTT TRBJ2-3 . TRBV18 once
CASGAAGTGVGELFF TGTGCCAGCGGGGCCGCGGGGACAGGGGTCGGGGAGCTGTTTTTT TRBJ2-2 TRBD1 TRBV6-1 .
CASSQWDSPSETQYF TGTGCCAGCAGCCAATGGGACAGTCCCTCAGAGACCCAGTACTTC TRBJ2-5 TRBD1 TRBV5-8 many